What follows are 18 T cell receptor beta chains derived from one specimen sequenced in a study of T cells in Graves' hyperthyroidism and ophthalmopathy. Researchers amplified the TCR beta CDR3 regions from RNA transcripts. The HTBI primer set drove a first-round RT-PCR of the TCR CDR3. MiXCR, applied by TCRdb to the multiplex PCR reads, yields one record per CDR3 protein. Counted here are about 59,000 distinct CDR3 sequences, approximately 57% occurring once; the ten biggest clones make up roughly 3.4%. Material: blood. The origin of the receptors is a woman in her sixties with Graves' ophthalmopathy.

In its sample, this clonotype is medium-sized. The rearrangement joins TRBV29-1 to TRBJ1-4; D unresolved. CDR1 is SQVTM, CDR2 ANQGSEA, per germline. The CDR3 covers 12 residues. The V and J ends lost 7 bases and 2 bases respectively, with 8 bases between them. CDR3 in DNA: TGCAGCGCCGTAGGGACTAATGAAAAACTGTTTTTT. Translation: CSAVGTNEKLFF. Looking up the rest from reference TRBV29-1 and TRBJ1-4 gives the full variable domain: SAVISQKPSRDICQRGTSLTIQCQVDSQVTMMFWYRQQPGQSLTLIATANQGSEATYESGFVIDKFPISRPNLTFSTLTVSNMSPEDSSIYLCSAVGTNEKLFFGSGTQLSVL.

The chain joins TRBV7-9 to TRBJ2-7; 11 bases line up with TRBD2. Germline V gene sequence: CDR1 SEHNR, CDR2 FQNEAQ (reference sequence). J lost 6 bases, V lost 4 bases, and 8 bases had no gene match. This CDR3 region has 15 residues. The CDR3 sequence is CASSSSLAGAFEQYF. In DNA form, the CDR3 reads TGTGCCAGCAGCTCCTCACTAGCGGGAGCTTTCGAGCAGTACTTC.

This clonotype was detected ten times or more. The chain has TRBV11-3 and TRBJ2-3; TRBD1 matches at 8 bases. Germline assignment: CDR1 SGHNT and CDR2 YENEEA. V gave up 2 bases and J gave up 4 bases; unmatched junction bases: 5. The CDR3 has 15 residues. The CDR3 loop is CASSLRQGASDTQYF. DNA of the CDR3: TGTGCCAGCAGCTTAAGGCAGGGGGCCTCAGATACGCAGTATTTT.

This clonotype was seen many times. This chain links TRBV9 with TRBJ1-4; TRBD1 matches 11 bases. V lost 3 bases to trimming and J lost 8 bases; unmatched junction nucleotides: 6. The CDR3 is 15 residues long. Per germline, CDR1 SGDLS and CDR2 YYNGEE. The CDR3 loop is CASSGTGTGGEKLFF. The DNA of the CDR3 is TGTGCCAGCAGCGGAACCGGGACAGGGGGAGAAAAACTGTTTTTT.

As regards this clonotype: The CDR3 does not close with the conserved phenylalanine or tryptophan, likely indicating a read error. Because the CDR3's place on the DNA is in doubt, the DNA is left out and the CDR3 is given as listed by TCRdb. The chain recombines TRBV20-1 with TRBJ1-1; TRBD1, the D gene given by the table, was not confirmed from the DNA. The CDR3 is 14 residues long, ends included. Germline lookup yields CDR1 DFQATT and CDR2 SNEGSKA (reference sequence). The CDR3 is CSARGDRQNTEALL.

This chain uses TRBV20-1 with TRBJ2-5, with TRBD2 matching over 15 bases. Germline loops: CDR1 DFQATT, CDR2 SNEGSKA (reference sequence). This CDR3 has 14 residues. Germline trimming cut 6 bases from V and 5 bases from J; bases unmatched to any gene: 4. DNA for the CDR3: TGCAGTGCCACCGGGACTAGCGGGAGGGAGACCCAGTACTTC. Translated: CSATGTSGRETQYF.

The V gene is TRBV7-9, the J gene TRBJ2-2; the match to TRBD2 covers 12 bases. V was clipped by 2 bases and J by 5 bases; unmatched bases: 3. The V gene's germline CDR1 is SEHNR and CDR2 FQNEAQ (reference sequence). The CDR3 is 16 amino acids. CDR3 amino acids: CASSLPLAGGTGELFF. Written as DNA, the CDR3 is TGTGCCAGCAGCTTACCACTAGCGGGAGGTACCGGGGAGCTGTTTTTT. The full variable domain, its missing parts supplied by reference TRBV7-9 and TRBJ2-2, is DTGVSQNPRHKITKRGQNVTFRCDPISEHNRLYWYRQTLGQGPEFLTYFQNEAQLEKSRLLSDRFSAERPKGSFSTLEIQRTEQGDSAMYLCASSLPLAGGTGELFFGEGSRLTVL.

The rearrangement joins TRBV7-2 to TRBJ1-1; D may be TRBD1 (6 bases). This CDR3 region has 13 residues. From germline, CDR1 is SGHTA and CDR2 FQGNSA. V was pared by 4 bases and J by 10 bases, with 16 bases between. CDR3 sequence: CASSSGQSVRAFF. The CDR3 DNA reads TGTGCCAGCAGCTCAGGACAGTCGGTGAGAGCTTTCTTT.

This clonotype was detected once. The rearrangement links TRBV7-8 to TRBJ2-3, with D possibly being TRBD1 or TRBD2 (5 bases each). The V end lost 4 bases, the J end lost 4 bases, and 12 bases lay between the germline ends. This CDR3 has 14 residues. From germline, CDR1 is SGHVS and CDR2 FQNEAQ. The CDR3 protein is CASSSWDLSDTQYF. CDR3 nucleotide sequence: TGTGCCAGCAGCTCCTGGGACCTGTCAGATACGCAGTATTTT. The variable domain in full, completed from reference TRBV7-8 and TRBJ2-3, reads GAGVSQSPRYKVAKRGQDVALRCDPISGHVSLFWYQQALGQGPEFLTYFQNEAQLDKSGLPSDRFFAERPEGSVSTLKIQRTQQEDSAVYLCASSSWDLSDTQYFGPGTRLTVL.

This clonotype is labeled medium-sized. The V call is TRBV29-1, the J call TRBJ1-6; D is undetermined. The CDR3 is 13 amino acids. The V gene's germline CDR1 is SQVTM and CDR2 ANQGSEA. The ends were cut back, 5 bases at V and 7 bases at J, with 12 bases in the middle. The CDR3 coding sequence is TGCAGCGTTTCGAACGGGGTGAATTCACCCCTCCACTTT. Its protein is CSVSNGVNSPLHF. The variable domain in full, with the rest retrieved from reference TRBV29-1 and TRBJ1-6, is SAVISQKPSRDICQRGTSLTIQCQVDSQVTMMFWYRQQPGQSLTLIATANQGSEATYESGFVIDKFPISRPNLTFSTLTVSNMSPEDSSIYLCSVSNGVNSPLHFGNGTRLTVT.

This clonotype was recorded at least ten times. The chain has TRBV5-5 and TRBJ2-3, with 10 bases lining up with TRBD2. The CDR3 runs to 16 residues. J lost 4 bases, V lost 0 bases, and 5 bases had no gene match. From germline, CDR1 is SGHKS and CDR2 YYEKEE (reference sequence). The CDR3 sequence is CASSLVFSGRSDTQYF. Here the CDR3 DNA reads TGTGCCAGCAGCTTGGTTTTTAGCGGGAGGTCAGATACGCAGTATTTT.

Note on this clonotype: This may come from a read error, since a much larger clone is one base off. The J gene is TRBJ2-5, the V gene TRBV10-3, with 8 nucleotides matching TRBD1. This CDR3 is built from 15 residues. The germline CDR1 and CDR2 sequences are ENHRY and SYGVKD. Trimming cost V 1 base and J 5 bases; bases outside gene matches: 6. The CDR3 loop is CAISEYAGGWETQYF. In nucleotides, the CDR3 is TGTGCCATCAGTGAGTACGCAGGGGGCTGGGAGACCCAGTACTTC.

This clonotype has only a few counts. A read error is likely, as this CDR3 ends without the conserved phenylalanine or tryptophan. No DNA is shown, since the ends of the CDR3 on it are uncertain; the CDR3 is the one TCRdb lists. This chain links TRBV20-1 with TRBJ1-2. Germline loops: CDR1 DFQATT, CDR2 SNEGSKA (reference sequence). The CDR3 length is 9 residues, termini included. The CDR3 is CSAKPGLAA.

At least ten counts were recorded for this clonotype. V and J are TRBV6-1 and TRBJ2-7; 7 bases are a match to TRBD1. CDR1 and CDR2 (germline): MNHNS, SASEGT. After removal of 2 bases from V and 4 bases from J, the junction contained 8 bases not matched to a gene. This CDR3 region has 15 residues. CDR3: CASSELGTAAYEQYF. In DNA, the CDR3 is TGTGCCAGCAGTGAACTAGGGACAGCAGCATACGAGCAGTACTTC.

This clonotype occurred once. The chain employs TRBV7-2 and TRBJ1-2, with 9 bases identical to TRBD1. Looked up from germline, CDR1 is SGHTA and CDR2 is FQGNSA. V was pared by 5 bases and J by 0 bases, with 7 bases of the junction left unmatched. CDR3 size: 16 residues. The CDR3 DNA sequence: TGTGCCAGCAGCGTGGGACAGGGAGGGTCTAACTATGGCTACACCTTC. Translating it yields CASSVGQGGSNYGYTF.

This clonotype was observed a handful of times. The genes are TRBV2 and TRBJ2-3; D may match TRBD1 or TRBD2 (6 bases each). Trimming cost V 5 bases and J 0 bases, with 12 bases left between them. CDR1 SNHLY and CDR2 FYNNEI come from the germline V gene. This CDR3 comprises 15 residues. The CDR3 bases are TGTGCCAGCAGTACACGGGGGCGGAGCACAGATACGCAGTATTTT. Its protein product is CASSTRGRSTDTQYF.

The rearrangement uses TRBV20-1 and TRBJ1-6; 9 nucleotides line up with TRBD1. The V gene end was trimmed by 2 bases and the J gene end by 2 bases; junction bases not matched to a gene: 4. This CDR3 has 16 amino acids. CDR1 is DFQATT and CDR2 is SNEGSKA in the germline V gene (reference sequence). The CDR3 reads CSARRTGAAYNSPLHF. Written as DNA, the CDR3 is TGCAGTGCTAGAAGGACAGGGGCTGCCTATAATTCACCCCTCCACTTT.

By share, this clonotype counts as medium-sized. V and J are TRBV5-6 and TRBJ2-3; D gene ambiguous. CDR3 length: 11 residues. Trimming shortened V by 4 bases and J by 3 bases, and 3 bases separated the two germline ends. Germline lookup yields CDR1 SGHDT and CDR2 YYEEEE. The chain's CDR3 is CASSLTDTQYF. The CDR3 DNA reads TGTGCCAGCAGCCTGACAGATACGCAGTATTTT.